What follows are 28 T cell receptor beta chains derived from one specimen sequenced in a study of regulatory T cells in long-lasting Graves disease. The time point was: newly diagnosed GD, antithyroid drugs for less than 3 months. Researchers made the TCR library from RNA that was extracted from PBMCs. HTBI primers from iRepertoire and Arm-PCR of CDR3 regions yielded the TCR beta libraries. TCRdb ran MiXCR on the multiplex PCR reads and lists one entry per CDR3 protein. The data show under 500,000 distinct CDR3 sequences, roughly 15% seen once. The data were also submitted as part of a second study, on T cells in Graves' hyperthyroidism and ophthalmopathy.

Sample: peripheral blood mononuclear cells (PBMCs), taken at new diagnosis, from a patient treated with antithyroid drugs. The receptor source for this set is a woman aged 25 to 45 with Graves disease.

The rearrangement uses TRBV13 and TRBJ2-4; D is unclear. Germline loops: CDR1 PRHDT, CDR2 FYEKMQ (reference sequence). Between the trimmed V and J ends, which lost 5 bases and 2 bases, there was a span of 19 bases. This CDR3 region has 17 residues. The CDR3 nucleotides read TGTGCCAGCAGCCCACGCTTTACCGGAGAGACCAAAAACATTCAGTACTTC. Its protein product is CASSPRFTGETKNIQYF. Supplemented by reference TRBV13 and TRBJ2-4, the full variable domain reads AAGVIQSPRHLIKEKRETATLKCYPIPRHDTVYWYQQGPGQDPQFLISFYEKMQSDKGSIPDRFSAQQFSDYHSELNMSSLELGDSALYFCASSPRFTGETKNIQYFGAGTRLSVL.

The chain links TRBV30 to TRBJ1-3; D is possibly TRBD1 (5 bases). V shed 0 bases and J shed 0 bases, with 24 bases lying between them. Germline CDR1 GTSNPN, CDR2 SVGIG (reference sequence). The CDR3 covers 20 residues. In DNA, the CDR3 is TGTGCCTGGAGTGTATCGCGGGTGTTCGGGGGATCCAGCTCTGGAAACACCATATATTTT. Its translation: CAWSVSRVFGGSSSGNTIYF.

This clonotype has at least ten counts. The J gene is TRBJ2-1, the V gene TRBV20-1; no clear D. This CDR3 is built from 11 residues. Germline V gene sequence: CDR1 DFQATT, CDR2 SNEGSKA (reference sequence). The V end lost 2 bases, the J end lost 8 bases, and 7 bases lay between the germline ends. In DNA, the CDR3 is TGCAGTGCTAGATTAGGTTATGAGCAGTTCTTC. Translation: CSARLGYEQFF.

DNA of the CDR3: TGTGCCAGCAGTTACTCGTCCGAAGTTAACTATGGCTACACCTTC. Translating it yields CASSYSSEVNYGYTF. V gene TRBV6-2 or TRBV6-3 combines with J gene TRBJ1-2; D is uncertain. CDR1 is MNHEY and CDR2 is SVGEGT in the germline V gene. Trimming shortened V by 0 bases and J by 1 base, and 9 bases separated the two germline ends. The CDR3 has 15 amino acids.

This clonotype appeared many times. The chain is built from TRBV7-2 and TRBJ2-3, with D possibly matching TRBD2 (6 bases). The V gene's germline CDR1 is SGHTA and CDR2 FQGNSA. V dropped 5 bases and J dropped 2 bases, with 11 bases sitting between them. The CDR3 is made up of 14 amino acids. The CDR3 reads CASSVGLSTDTQYF. CDR3 nucleotide sequence: TGTGCCAGCAGCGTAGGACTATCCACAGATACGCAGTATTTT.

In this sample, this clonotype turned up a few times. The chain is built from TRBV6-2 or TRBV6-3 and TRBJ2-5, with D tentatively TRBD1 (5 bases). The CDR3 is 13 amino acids. Trimming left V 5 bases short and J 1 base short, with 8 bases between. The germline V gene encodes CDR1 MNHEY and CDR2 SVGEGT. In DNA form, the CDR3 reads TGTGCCAGCAGTCGACAGAGCCAAGAGACCCAGTACTTC. It specifies CASSRQSQETQYF.

This clonotype showed up many times. J is TRBJ2-1 and V is TRBV6-2 or TRBV6-3, with D tentatively TRBD1 (6 bases). Per germline, CDR1 MNHEY and CDR2 SVGEGT. The CDR3 has 15 amino acids. The V end was cut by 5 bases, the J end by 4 bases, with 15 bases between. CDR3 sequence reads: CASSDQGRGYNEQFF. The CDR3 DNA reads TGTGCCAGCAGTGACCAGGGCAGGGGTTACAATGAGCAGTTCTTC.

The chain uses TRBV12-3 or TRBV12-4 and TRBJ2-5, with 16 bases lining up with TRBD2. The length of the CDR3 is 18 residues. With 5 bases clipped from V and 0 bases from J, the junction kept 6 bases outside the gene matches. The CDR3 nucleotides are TGTGCCAGCAGTGCACACGGGACTAGCGGGAGGGACCAAGAGACCCAGTACTTC. Protein: CASSAHGTSGRDQETQYF.

This clonotype was observed a single time. This sequence joins TRBV29-1 and TRBJ2-7, with 10 nucleotides matching TRBD1. V lost 3 bases, J lost 3 bases, and 8 bases stayed unmatched. The germline gives CDR1 SQVTM, CDR2 ANQGSEA. This CDR3 is built from 15 residues. CDR3 sequence (DNA): TGCAGCGTTGAGCCCGCCGGACAGGGGGTCTACGAGCAGTACTTC. Translated: CSVEPAGQGVYEQYF.

This chain uses TRBV15 with TRBJ2-3, with D perhaps given as TRBD1 or TRBD2 (5 bases each). Per germline, CDR1 LNHNV and CDR2 YYDKDF (reference sequence). There are 15 residues in the CDR3. Trimming left V 1 base short and J 1 base short, with 9 bases between. The CDR3 here is CATSRVRDGTDTQYF. As DNA, the CDR3 is TGTGCCACCAGCAGAGTTCGGGACGGCACAGATACGCAGTATTTT.

This clonotype was counted at least ten times. V gene TRBV28 combines with J gene TRBJ2-7; perhaps TRBD1 as D (5 bases). This CDR3 has 14 residues. Trimming shortened V by 6 bases and J by 1 base, and 13 bases separated the two germline ends. Germline lookup yields CDR1 MDHEN and CDR2 SYDVKM. CDR3 sequence: CASSKGQISYEQYF. The CDR3 bases are TGTGCCAGCAGCAAGGGGCAGATTTCCTACGAGCAGTACTTC.

The chain combines TRBV27 with TRBJ1-5; TRBD1 might be the D (5 bases). Trimming stripped 4 bases from V and 7 bases from J, with 14 bases between. The CDR3 has 14 amino acids. The V gene's germline CDR1 is MNHEY and CDR2 SMNVEV (reference sequence). The CDR3 DNA follows: TGTGCCAGCAGTTATAGTGGGGGAGGGCAGCCCCAGCATTTT. This codes for CASSYSGGGQPQHF.

This clonotype was seen a handful of times. The chain combines TRBV4-1 with TRBJ2-7; TRBD2 might be the D (6 bases). This CDR3 region has 14 residues. Germline V gene sequence: CDR1 MGHRA, CDR2 YSYEKL. Deletions cut 5 bases from V and 1 base from J, with 12 bases between. The CDR3, as DNA: TGCGCCAGCAGCAGGGTGGGGGGATCCTACGAGCAGTACTTC. This sequence encodes CASSRVGGSYEQYF.

As regards this clonotype: This could be a read error, since a much larger clone is one nucleotide away. J is TRBJ2-4 and V is TRBV12-3 or TRBV12-4; D unclear. The CDR3 is 15 amino acids. CDR3 in amino acids: CAISSAGWAKNIQYF. The CDR3 DNA follows: TGTGCCATCAGTTCCGCTGGGTGGGCCAAAAACATTCAGTACTTC.

This clonotype was picked up many times. V is TRBV11-2 and J is TRBJ2-7; TRBD1 matches 12 bases. Germline values: CDR1 SGHAT, CDR2 FQNNGV. This CDR3 region has 17 residues. With 1 base clipped from V and 7 bases from J, the junction kept 11 bases outside the gene matches. Here the CDR3 reads CASSLVYSGQGALEQYF. The CDR3 region has the DNA TGTGCCAGCAGCTTAGTATATTCGGGACAGGGGGCGTTGGAGCAGTACTTC.

With respect to this clonotype: A single base separates this from a much larger clone, so it may be a read error. DNA of the CDR3: TGTGCCAGCAGCTTAAAAGGGCCTAGCGGGAGGTCTATTAACTATGAGCAGTTCTTC. It translates to CASSLKGPSGRSINYEQFF. The genes are TRBV7-8 and TRBJ2-1; 11 nucleotides match TRBD2. There are 19 residues in the CDR3. Germline V gives CDR1 SGHVS, CDR2 FQNEAQ. Trimming cost V 2 bases and J 8 bases; bases outside gene matches: 17.

Ten or more counts support this clonotype. The rearrangement uses TRBV6-9 and TRBJ1-2; 8 bases line up with TRBD1. The CDR3 is 13 amino acids. V was pared by 4 bases and J by 5 bases, with 3 bases of the junction left unmatched. The germline gives CDR1 MNHGY, CDR2 SVAAGI. CDR3 in DNA: TGTGCCAGCAGTTTGGACAGGGTATATGGCTACACCTTC. Amino acid sequence: CASSLDRVYGYTF.

This clonotype was seen a few times. The chain couples TRBV10-3 to TRBJ2-7; TRBD1 matches at 9 bases. Losses at the gene ends were 1 base for V and 5 bases for J; bases not matched to a gene: 3. This CDR3 is built from 14 residues. Germline V gene sequence: CDR1 ENHRY, CDR2 SYGVKD. As DNA, the CDR3 is TGTGCCATCAGTGAGTGGGACAGGGAAAACGAGCAGTACTTC. Encoded protein: CAISEWDRENEQYF.

Comment on this clonotype: Mismatch with germline at one junction end may stem from a read error. The chain carries TRBV7-2 and TRBJ1-2, with D unclear. Germline CDR1 and CDR2: SGHTA and FQGNSA. The length of the CDR3 is 14 residues. The CDR3: CVSSPHPVNYGYTF. The DNA for the CDR3 is TGTGTCAGCAGCCCCCACCCGGTTAACTATGGCTACACCTTC.

This clonotype was counted at least ten times. The rearrangement joins TRBV11-2 to TRBJ1-6; D uncertain. Germline V gene data show CDR1 as SGHAT and CDR2 as FQNNGV. CDR3 length: 15 amino acids. V lost 1 base, J lost 4 bases, and 8 bases lay in between. The DNA for the CDR3 is TGTGCCAGCAGCTTAGCCGCCCTTTATAATTCACCCCTCCACTTT. This gives the protein CASSLAALYNSPLHF.

This clonotype was detected ten times or more. The rearrangement links TRBV10-3 to TRBJ1-1, with 7 bases fitting TRBD1. The V segment lost 10 bases and the J segment 2 bases; nucleotides outside the gene matches: 7. Germline V lookup: CDR1 ENHRY, CDR2 SYGVKD. This CDR3 has 13 residues. The CDR3 DNA reads as TGTGCCACACTTGGGACAGCTAACACTGAAGCTTTCTTT. This encodes CATLGTANTEAFF.

This chain joins TRBV15 and TRBJ2-3; unclear D gene. The CDR3 has 18 amino acids. Trimming removed 1 base from V and 0 bases from J, with 17 bases in between. Germline loops: CDR1 LNHNV, CDR2 YYDKDF (reference sequence). CDR3 region: CATSRGTVDGASTDTQYF. The CDR3 coding sequence is TGTGCCACCAGCAGAGGGACCGTGGACGGAGCTAGCACAGATACGCAGTATTTT.

This clonotype has a count of ten or more. The genes are TRBV3-1 and TRBJ1-2; 8 bases are a match to TRBD1. There are 15 residues in the CDR3. The germline V gene has CDR1 LGHDT and CDR2 YNNKEL (reference sequence). Germline trimming cut 0 bases from V and 3 bases from J; bases unmatched to any gene: 3. CDR3 in DNA: TGTGCCAGCAGCCAAGAGTACAGGGGGGACTATGGCTACACCTTC. Its translation is CASSQEYRGDYGYTF. The full variable domain, its missing parts supplied by reference TRBV3-1 and TRBJ1-2, is DTAVSQTPKYLVTQMGNDKSIKCEQNLGHDTMYWYKQDSKKFLKIMFSYNNKELIINETVPNRFSPKSPDKAHLNLHINSLELGDSAVYFCASSQEYRGDYGYTFGSGTRLTVV.

The chain is built from TRBV29-1 and TRBJ2-2; D is ambiguous. The CDR3 sequence is 16 residues long. The V end was cut by 4 bases, the J end by 2 bases, with 17 bases between. CDR1 and CDR2 from the germline V gene are SQVTM and ANQGSEA. The CDR3 DNA sequence: TGCAGCGTTGTATCAAGAACAGCTTATAACACCGGGGAGCTGTTTTTT. Translation: CSVVSRTAYNTGELFF.

This clonotype has ten or more counts. The chain is built from TRBV12-3 or TRBV12-4 and TRBJ2-5, with D hard to call. Between the trimmed V and J ends, which lost 6 bases and 2 bases, there was a span of 7 bases. The CDR3 totals 12 residues. The CDR3 region has the DNA TGTGCCAGCAGCTCCCTGCAAGAGACCCAGTACTTC. Translating it yields CASSSLQETQYF.

This clonotype was counted ten times or more. V gene TRBV3-1 combines with J gene TRBJ2-3; D may correspond to TRBD1 or TRBD2 (6 bases each). Germline lookup yields CDR1 LGHDT and CDR2 YNNKEL (reference sequence). V was shortened by 4 bases and J by 3 bases, with 17 bases between the two germline ends. The CDR3 spans 16 residues. The DNA of the CDR3 is TGTGCCAGCAGCCCTGAGACAGGAGGGGGGACAGATACGCAGTATTTT. Protein sequence: CASSPETGGGTDTQYF.

This clonotype was seen ten or more times. This chain connects TRBV6-2 or TRBV6-3 to TRBJ2-3; 7 bases align to TRBD1. Per the germline V gene, CDR1 is MNHEY and CDR2 is SVGEGT. This CDR3 has 13 residues. The J segment lost 0 bases and the V segment lost 8 bases, leaving 2 bases of the junction unmatched. The DNA of the CDR3 is TGTGCCAGCGGGACAGTAAGCACAGATACGCAGTATTTT. It encodes CASGTVSTDTQYF.

This clonotype was seen many times. The rearrangement links TRBV27 to TRBJ1-2; D possibly corresponds to TRBD1 (6 bases). In germline, CDR1 is MNHEY, CDR2 SMNVEV (reference sequence). Between the trimmed V and J ends, which lost 7 bases and 3 bases, there was a span of 15 bases. There are 14 residues in the CDR3. The CDR3 DNA is TGTGCCAGCACCTCCTCGGGGGCTGACTATGGCTACACCTTC. Its translation is CASTSSGADYGYTF.